A single sample is the source of the 6 T cell receptor beta chains below, sequenced in a study of blood T cell repertoires in COVID-19. Sequenced by immunoSEQ multiplex PCR; TCRdb stores in-frame clones only, minus some. The table lists 150,000 to 200,000 clones, roughly 86% of them singletons. Sequencing used peripheral blood. The receptors derive from a woman at least 80 years old with COVID-19, enrolled during active disease.

The J gene is TRBJ1-5, the V gene TRBV28, with a tentative D call TRBD1 (5 bases). CDR1 and CDR2 (germline): MDHEN, SYDVKM. CDR3 length: 16 residues. Trimming removed 4 bases from V and 5 bases from J, with 18 bases in between. CDR3 sequence reads: CASSSTNTRGDQPQHF. The CDR3 DNA sequence: TGTGCCAGCAGTTCGACCAACACGCGGGGGGATCAGCCCCAGCATTTT.

In the case of this clone: The junction shows a germline mismatch at one end, possibly a read error. V and J are TRBV7-3 and TRBJ1-2; TRBD1 matches 7 bases. CDR3 length: 13 residues. Germline CDR1 and CDR2: SGHTA and FQGTGA. The CDR3 DNA follows: TGTGCCAGCAGCACCCTTCCCGGCGACAGGGTTCTCTTC. Protein sequence: CASSTLPGDRVLF.

The genes are TRBV28 and TRBJ1-5; 7 bases match TRBD1. This CDR3 has 19 amino acids. From germline, CDR1 is MDHEN and CDR2 SYDVKM. V trimming: 6 bases; J trimming: 5 bases; junction bases outside the gene matches: 22. Written as DNA, the CDR3 is TGTGCCAGCAGCCATATAATCGGGACGACCATCCAGGGGGATCAGCCCCAGCATTTT. It encodes CASSHIIGTTIQGDQPQHF.

This clone was observed a handful of times. The rearrangement links TRBV3-1 (or the pseudogene TRBV3-2) to TRBJ1-2; 9 nucleotides align to TRBD1. V trimming: 3 bases; J trimming: 7 bases; junction bases outside the gene matches: 6. In germline, CDR1 is LGHDT, CDR2 YNNKEL (reference sequence). This CDR3 is built from 14 residues. CDR3 in amino acids: CASSQLGQGRGYTF. CDR3 sequence (DNA): TGTGCCAGCAGCCAGTTGGGACAGGGACGTGGCTACACCTTC.

The rearrangement links TRBV27 to TRBJ2-3; D remains ambiguous. CDR1 and CDR2 from the germline V gene are MNHEY and SMNVEV (reference sequence). V was trimmed by 1 base and J by 6 bases, leaving 11 bases between them. The CDR3 contains 14 residues. DNA of the CDR3: TGTGCCAGCAGTTTATATCGTAGTCGGGATACGCAGTATTTT. It specifies CASSLYRSRDTQYF.

The chain recombines TRBV28 with TRBJ1-5, with a possible D match to TRBD1 (6 bases). V was cut by 5 bases and J by 0 bases, with 11 bases left in between. This CDR3 has 15 residues. Germline V gene data show CDR1 as MDHEN and CDR2 as SYDVKM. The CDR3 DNA is TGTGCCAGCAGTAATAGGGGGACTAGCAATCAGCCCCAGCATTTT. Its translation is CASSNRGTSNQPQHF.